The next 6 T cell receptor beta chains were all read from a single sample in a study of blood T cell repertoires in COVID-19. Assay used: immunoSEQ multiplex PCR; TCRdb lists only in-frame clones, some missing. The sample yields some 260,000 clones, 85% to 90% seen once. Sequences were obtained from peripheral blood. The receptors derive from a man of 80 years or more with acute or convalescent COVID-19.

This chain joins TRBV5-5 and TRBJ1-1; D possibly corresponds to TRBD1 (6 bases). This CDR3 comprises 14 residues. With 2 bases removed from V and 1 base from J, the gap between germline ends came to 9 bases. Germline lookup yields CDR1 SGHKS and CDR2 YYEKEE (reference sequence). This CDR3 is CASSFWDTNTEAFF. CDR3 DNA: TGTGCCAGCAGCTTTTGGGACACGAACACTGAAGCTTTCTTT.

CDR3 in amino acids: CASSPGTVNEKLFF. CDR3 coding DNA: TGTGCCAGCAGCCCCGGGACAGTGAATGAAAAACTGTTTTTT. The V and J genes are TRBV9 and TRBJ1-4; 7 nucleotides match TRBD1. This CDR3 spans 14 amino acids. V lost 4 bases to trimming and J lost 5 bases; unmatched junction nucleotides: 5. Germline values: CDR1 SGDLS, CDR2 YYNGEE.

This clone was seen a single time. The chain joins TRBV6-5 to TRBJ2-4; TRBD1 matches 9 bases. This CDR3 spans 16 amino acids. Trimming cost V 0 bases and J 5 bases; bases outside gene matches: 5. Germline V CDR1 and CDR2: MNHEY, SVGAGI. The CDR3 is CASSYSGTGQQNIQYF. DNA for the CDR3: TGTGCCAGCAGTTACTCGGGGACAGGGCAGCAAAACATTCAGTACTTC.

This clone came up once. The CDR3 sequence is CASSLGTGTQFF. The CDR3 DNA sequence: TGTGCCAGCAGTCTTGGGACAGGGACGCAGTTCTTC. The chain combines TRBV28 with TRBJ2-1; TRBD1 matches at 9 bases. The CDR3 is 12 residues long. The V and J ends lost 5 bases and 12 bases, in that order; junction bases with no gene match: 5. The germline gives CDR1 MDHEN, CDR2 SYDVKM.

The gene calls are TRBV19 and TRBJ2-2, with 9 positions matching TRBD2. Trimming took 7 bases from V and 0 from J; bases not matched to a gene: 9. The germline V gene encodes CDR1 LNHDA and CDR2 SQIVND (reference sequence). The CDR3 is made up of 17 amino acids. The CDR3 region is CASNRLAGRSNTGELFF. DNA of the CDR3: TGTGCCAGTAATAGGCTAGCGGGGAGGTCGAACACCGGGGAGCTGTTTTTT.

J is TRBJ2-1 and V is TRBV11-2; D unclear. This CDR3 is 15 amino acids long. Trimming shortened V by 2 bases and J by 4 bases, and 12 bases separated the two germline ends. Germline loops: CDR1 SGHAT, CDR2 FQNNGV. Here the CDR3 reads CASSLRSVSYNEQFF. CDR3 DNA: TGTGCCAGCAGCTTAAGGAGCGTTAGTTACAATGAGCAGTTCTTC. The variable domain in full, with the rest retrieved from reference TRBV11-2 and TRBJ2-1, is EAGVAQSPRYKIIEKRQSVAFWCNPISGHATLYWYQQILGQGPKLLIQFQNNGVVDDSQLPKDRFSAERLKGVDSTLKIQPAKLEDSAVYLCASSLRSVSYNEQFFGPGTRLTVL.